The 31 T cell receptor beta chains in this list originate from one sample, sequenced in a study of tumor-infiltrating lymphocytes in primary liver carcinoma. Co-extraction yielded RNA and DNA from about 20-30 mg of unsorted bulk tissue. TCR beta cDNA was reverse-transcribed from around 0.55 ug of total RNA. The reaction used a constant-region primer and ProtoScript II reverse transcriptase. For TCR beta, libraries were produced by three nested multiplex PCR rounds using slightly modified ARM-PCR. The opening two PCR rounds, about 11 cycles each, paired TRBV1-TRBV30 forward primers with a C-beta reverse primer. TCRdb redid the calling of the multiplex PCR reads with MiXCR, one entry per CDR3 protein. The repertoire has roughly 100,000 distinct CDR3 sequences, about four fifths of them found once; the top ten carry approximately 20%. The sequenced material came from liver tumor tissue from sampling region 3. The subset here: tumor region T3, left-lateral pole. The source is a middle-aged man with primary liver carcinoma and hepatitis B virus infection.

A few counts support this clonotype. The gene calls are TRBV29-1 and TRBJ2-1; 7 nucleotides align to TRBD2. Germline assignment: CDR1 SQVTM and CDR2 ANQGSEA. Losses at the gene ends were 4 bases for V and 15 bases for J; bases not matched to a gene: 18. This CDR3 contains 14 residues. The CDR3 nucleotides are TGCAGCGTTGCCGTAGCTAGCGGTTACAATGAGTGGTTCTTC. It is translated as CSVAVASGYNEWFF.

For this clonotype: At one end, the junction sequence differs from germline, possibly due to a read error. The chain recombines TRBV11-2 with TRBJ2-7; D gene ambiguous. From germline, CDR1 is SGHAT and CDR2 FQNNGV. This CDR3 comprises 14 residues. DNA of the CDR3: TGTGCCGGCAGCTCTAACATGAACTCCTACGAGCAGCACTTC. Amino acid sequence: CAGSSNMNSYEQHF.

About this clonotype: The junction departs from the called germline gene at one end, perhaps through a read error. This chain links TRBV4-3 with TRBJ2-7, with TRBD1 as a possible D gene (6 bases). CDR3 length: 15 amino acids. Germline V gene sequence: CDR1 LGHNA, CDR2 YSLEER. This chain's CDR3 is CASSQDMTGAYGQYF. CDR3 sequence (DNA): TGCGCCAGCAGCCAAGACATGACAGGCGCCTACGGGCAGTACTTC.

This clonotype was observed at least ten times. V usage is TRBV6-6 and J usage is TRBJ1-5; D remains unclear. This CDR3 contains 15 residues. Per germline, CDR1 MNHNY and CDR2 SVGAGI (reference sequence). With 8 bases removed from V and 0 bases from J, the gap between germline ends came to 14 bases. The CDR3 spells CASQRTDFSNQPQHF. CDR3 nucleotides: TGTGCCAGCCAAAGGACGGACTTTAGCAATCAGCCCCAGCATTTT.

Remarks on this clonotype: The junction differs from germline at one of its ends, possibly a read error. The chain is built from TRBV29-1 and TRBJ1-1; D uncertain. CDR1 and CDR2 from the germline V gene are SQVTM and ANQGSEA. This CDR3 spans 13 amino acids. The CDR3 nucleotides are TGTAGCACCGGGTACGGGCTGAACACTGAAGCTTTCTTT. It specifies CSTGYGLNTEAFF.

In the case of this clonotype: It is likely a read error, because the conserved phenylalanine at the end of the CDR3 is missing. The V gene is TRBV29-1, the J gene TRBJ2-3, with 7 nucleotides matching TRBD2. Looked up from germline, CDR1 is SQVTM and CDR2 is ANQGSEA. This CDR3 has 15 residues. In nucleotides, the CDR3 is TGCAGTGTTGAGAGCGGGGCCGGCATCACAGATACGCAGTATTCT. It yields the protein CSVESGAGITDTQYS.

Note on this clonotype: Mismatch with germline at one junction end may stem from a read error. The V and J genes are TRBV12-3 or TRBV12-4 and TRBJ1-3; maybe TRBD1 (5 bases). This CDR3 region has 15 residues. The CDR3 region is CASSFGTATGSTIYF. In nucleotides, the CDR3 is TGTGCTAGCAGTTTTGGGACGGCAACAGGAAGCACCATATATTTT.

In regard to this clonotype: The junction departs from germline at one end; a sequencing error may be responsible. This chain uses TRBV5-6 with TRBJ1-2; D perhaps matches TRBD1 (6 bases). From germline, CDR1 is SGHDT and CDR2 YYEEEE. The CDR3 is 16 amino acids. For the CDR3, the DNA is TGTGCTAGCAGCTCCCGCGACAGGATTGTCAACTATGACTACACCTTC. It yields the protein CASSSRDRIVNYDYTF. The entire variable domain, with the rest obtained from reference TRBV5-6 and TRBJ1-2, is as follows: DAGVTQSPTHLIKTRGQQVTLRCSPKSGHDTVSWYQQALGQGPQFIFQYYEEEERQRGNFPDRFSGHQFPNYSSELNVNALLLGDSALYLCASSSRDRIVNYDYTFGSGTRLTVV.

The chain links TRBV12-3 or TRBV12-4 to TRBJ2-3; tentatively, D is TRBD2 (5 bases). Trimming cost V 4 bases and J 11 bases, with 22 bases left between them. This CDR3 is 15 amino acids long. The chain's CDR3 is CASSSDWTVGNMQYF. In nucleotides, the CDR3 is TGTGCCAGCAGTTCCGACTGGACTGTTGGGAATATGCAGTATTTT.

Regarding this clonotype: Because the CDR3 is missing its conserved closing phenylalanine or tryptophan, this is likely a read error. The V call is TRBV28, the J call TRBJ2-7; the D gene is possibly TRBD2 (6 bases). Per the germline V gene, CDR1 is MDHEN and CDR2 is SYDVKM. This CDR3 has 15 residues. The CDR3, as DNA: TGTGCCAGCAGTCTATGGGGCGGGAACATGGTCGAGCAGTACTTA. It specifies CASSLWGGNMVEQYL.

A remark on this clonotype: At one boundary the junction diverges from the germline segment, which might be a read error. The chain carries TRBV29-1 and TRBJ2-1; a weak D match, TRBD2 (6 bases). The CDR3 has 11 amino acids. The germline V gene has CDR1 SQVTM and CDR2 ANQGSEA. CDR3 region: CSGLSGYEQFF. The CDR3 DNA follows: TGTAGCGGTTTGAGCGGCTATGAGCAGTTCTTC.

This clonotype rates as medium-sized. The V call is TRBV4-1, the J call TRBJ2-7; D may match TRBD1 or TRBD2 (6 bases each). CDR3 length equals 13 residues. CDR1 and CDR2 from the germline V gene are MGHRA and YSYEKL. The germline V and J ends were trimmed by 4 bases and 6 bases, with 13 bases remaining between them. CDR3 protein: CASSLKGGVEQYF. In DNA, the CDR3 is TGCGCCAGCAGCCTAAAGGGGGGTGTCGAGCAGTACTTC.

For this clonotype: At one of its ends the junction is not consistent with the germline gene, which may arise from a read error. The chain joins TRBV28 to TRBJ1-4, with 7 bases fitting TRBD1. CDR3 length equals 14 residues. Germline V CDR1 and CDR2: MDHEN, SYDVKM. The CDR3 is CTSSQGGANEKLFF. For the CDR3, the DNA is TGTACCAGCAGCCAGGGGGGGGCCAATGAAAAACTGTTTTTT. The variable domain in full, completed from reference TRBV28 and TRBJ1-4, reads DVKVTQSSRYLVKRTGEKVFLECVQDMDHENMFWYRQDPGLGLRLIYFSYDVKMKEKGDIPEGYSVSREKKERFSLILESASTNQTSMYLCTSSQGGANEKLFFGSGTQLSVL.

The chain uses TRBV11-1 and TRBJ2-1, with D perhaps TRBD2 (5 bases). Germline-derived CDR1 and CDR2 are SGHAT and FQDESV (reference sequence). The ends were cut back, 5 bases at V and 16 bases at J, with 24 bases in the middle. This CDR3 region has 14 residues. The CDR3 is CASSPRLVGALQFF. The CDR3 DNA is TGTGCCAGCAGCCCGAGATTAGTGGGAGCGCTGCAATTCTTC.

As regards this clonotype: Germline and junction disagree at one end, which may indicate a read error. This chain connects TRBV11-2 to TRBJ2-5, with 8 bases fitting TRBD2. The CDR3 totals 14 residues. From germline, CDR1 is SGHAT and CDR2 FQNNGV. This CDR3 reads CASCLSGGQDTQYF. The DNA of the CDR3 is TGTGCCAGCTGTTTAAGCGGGGGACAAGATACCCAGTACTTC.

A word on this clonotype: The junction shows a germline mismatch at one end, possibly a read error. The V call is TRBV29-1, the J call TRBJ2-1; the match to TRBD2 covers 7 bases. CDR1 SQVTM and CDR2 ANQGSEA come from the germline V gene. The CDR3 sequence is 14 residues long. The CDR3 loop is CNVQAGNSDNKQFF. In DNA, the CDR3 is TGCAACGTCCAAGCGGGAAACTCCGACAATAAGCAGTTCTTC.

To note about this clonotype: This could be a read error, since a much larger clone is one nucleotide away. The chain uses TRBV28 and TRBJ1-2, with TRBD1 as a possible D gene (6 bases). The CDR3 runs 16 residues. V dropped 5 bases and J dropped 4 bases, with 20 bases sitting between them. Germline-derived CDR1 and CDR2 are MDHEN and SYDVKM. The CDR3 sequence: CASSTSTGTLGYGYTF. In nucleotides, the CDR3 is TGTGCCAGCAGTACTAGCACAGGGACTTTGGGCTATGGCTACACCTTC.

The chain links TRBV29-1 to TRBJ2-7, with D maybe TRBD2 (6 bases). Germline CDR1 reads SQVTM; CDR2 reads ANQGSEA. This CDR3 contains 12 residues. DNA for the CDR3: TGCAACCCCAGGGCGGGGACCTACGAGCAGTACTTC. Its protein product is CNPRAGTYEQYF.

This clonotype appeared a few times. Given the absence of the conserved phenylalanine or tryptophan at the CDR3 end, a read error is likely. The genes are TRBV29-1 and TRBJ1-1; D not certain. V was pared by 7 bases and J by 1 base, with 13 bases between. The CDR3 spans 13 residues. The germline V gene has CDR1 SQVTM and CDR2 ANQGSEA. The CDR3 protein is CSAQIQKNTEAFL. CDR3 nucleotide sequence: TGCAGCGCTCAGATCCAGAAGAACACTGAAGCTTTCCTC.

This clonotype showed up many times. The chain joins TRBV6-6 to TRBJ2-2; 8 bases align to TRBD2. Looked up from germline, CDR1 is MNHNY and CDR2 is SVGAGI (reference sequence). This CDR3 is built from 15 residues. V lost 5 bases to trimming and J lost 0 bases; unmatched junction nucleotides: 2. The CDR3: CASSPGGANTGELFF. The CDR3 DNA reads as TGTGCCAGCAGTCCCGGGGGGGCGAACACCGGGGAGCTGTTTTTT.

On this clonotype itself: One junction end does not reproduce the germline sequence, and a read error may be involved. This sequence joins TRBV5-1 and TRBJ2-5; 9 nucleotides match TRBD1. Looked up from germline, CDR1 is SGHRS and CDR2 is YFSETQ. The CDR3 length is 15 residues. The CDR3 DNA reads as TGCGACAGCAGCCAGACAGGGGGAGAACAAGAGACTCAGTACTTC. Translation: CDSSQTGGEQETQYF.

J is TRBJ2-1 and V is TRBV9; D is possibly TRBD2 (5 bases). The CDR3 length is 13 residues. Trimming cost V 3 bases and J 8 bases, with 12 bases left between them. CDR1 SGDLS and CDR2 YYNGEE come from the germline V gene. CDR3 DNA: TGTGCCAGCAGCGGAGGGCTAGTCCATGAGCAGTTCTTC. Translation gives CASSGGLVHEQFF.

The chain joins TRBV12-3 or TRBV12-4 to TRBJ1-5, with D possibly being TRBD1 (5 bases). There are 15 residues in the CDR3. V gave up 2 bases and J gave up 6 bases, with 14 bases separating them. CDR3 nucleotides: TGTGCCAGCAGTTTAATCCAGGGTCCTATTCAGCCCCAGCATTTT. Protein: CASSLIQGPIQPQHF.

As for this clonotype: Relative to the germline gene, one junction end is altered; a read error may explain this. The V gene is TRBV5-6, the J gene TRBJ2-7, with 10 bases lining up with TRBD2. Germline assignment: CDR1 SGHDT and CDR2 YYEEEE. This CDR3 has 18 residues. The CDR3 DNA follows: TGTGCCGGCAGCTCATACCTCGGGGTGGGGACTAGCGCGATGAGGCAGTACTTC. Its translation is CAGSSYLGVGTSAMRQYF.

Regarding this clonotype: An end of the junction does not agree with germline; a read error may underlie this. This rearrangement joins TRBV6-1 to TRBJ2-1; TRBD2 matches 9 bases. Germline V gene sequence: CDR1 MNHNS, CDR2 SASEGT. CDR3 length: 15 amino acids. In DNA, the CDR3 is TGTTCCAGGAGTGGAGAAGCGGGAGGATACAATGAGCAGTTCTTC. Its translation: CSRSGEAGGYNEQFF.

A note on this clonotype: This CDR3 is missing its conserved last phenylalanine or tryptophan, likely due to a read error. The rearrangement uses TRBV7-8 and TRBJ2-7, with TRBD2 matching over 7 bases. Germline V gives CDR1 SGHVS, CDR2 FQNEAQ. CDR3 length: 13 amino acids. The CDR3 DNA reads as TGTGCCAGTAGCTTTACTAGCGCCTATGAGCAGTACATC. It is translated as CASSFTSAYEQYI.

A note on this clonotype: One end of the junction varies from germline; a read error may be responsible. This chain uses TRBV5-6 with TRBJ2-1; tentatively, D is TRBD1 or TRBD2 (5 bases each). Germline V gene lookup returns CDR1 SGHDT and CDR2 YYEEEE. The length of the CDR3 is 18 residues. CDR3 protein: CVSSLVREIRDGINEPFF. CDR3 nucleotide sequence: TGTGTCAGCAGCTTGGTAAGGGAAATTAGGGACGGGATTAATGAGCCGTTCTTC.

The chain links TRBV6-6 to TRBJ2-4; unclear D gene. CDR1 and CDR2 from the germline V gene are MNHNY and SVGAGI (reference sequence). V was shortened by 6 bases and J by 2 bases, with 11 bases between the two germline ends. The CDR3 has 14 amino acids. The CDR3 bases are TGTGCCAGCAGGCCCGGCCAATCCAAAAACATTCAGTACTTC. It codes for CASRPGQSKNIQYF.

To note about this clonotype: An end of the junction does not agree with germline; a read error may underlie this. V is TRBV28 and J is TRBJ2-7; 10 nucleotides match TRBD2. The CDR3 has 15 residues. Germline loops: CDR1 MDHEN, CDR2 SYDVKM. The CDR3 reads CASSKAGGPINDQYF. The CDR3 DNA reads TGTGCCAGTAGTAAAGCGGGAGGGCCCATAAACGACCAGTACTTC.

Concerning this clonotype: The junction and the germline gene differ at one end; a read error may be behind it. V is TRBV29-1 and J is TRBJ1-1; possible D gene TRBD1, 5 bases. Germline values: CDR1 SQVTM, CDR2 ANQGSEA. The CDR3 consists of 15 residues. CDR3 in amino acids: CSVVPGWGMNAEALF. The CDR3 region has the DNA TGCAGCGTTGTCCCAGGTTGGGGGATGAACGCTGAAGCTTTATTT. The complete variable domain, with remaining parts taken from reference TRBV29-1 and TRBJ1-1, reads SAVISQKPSRDICQRGTSLTIQCQVDSQVTMMFWYRQQPGQSLTLIATANQGSEATYESGFVIDKFPISRPNLTFSTLTVSNMSPEDSSIYLCSVVPGWGMNAEALFGQGTRLTVV.

This clonotype was observed a handful of times. This chain uses TRBV29-1 with TRBJ2-5; 10 positions match TRBD1. Per germline, CDR1 SQVTM and CDR2 ANQGSEA. The CDR3 length is 13 residues. The CDR3 protein is CSRQGAKVETQYF. The CDR3 nucleotides are TGCAGTAGACAGGGGGCGAAAGTAGAGACCCAGTACTTC.